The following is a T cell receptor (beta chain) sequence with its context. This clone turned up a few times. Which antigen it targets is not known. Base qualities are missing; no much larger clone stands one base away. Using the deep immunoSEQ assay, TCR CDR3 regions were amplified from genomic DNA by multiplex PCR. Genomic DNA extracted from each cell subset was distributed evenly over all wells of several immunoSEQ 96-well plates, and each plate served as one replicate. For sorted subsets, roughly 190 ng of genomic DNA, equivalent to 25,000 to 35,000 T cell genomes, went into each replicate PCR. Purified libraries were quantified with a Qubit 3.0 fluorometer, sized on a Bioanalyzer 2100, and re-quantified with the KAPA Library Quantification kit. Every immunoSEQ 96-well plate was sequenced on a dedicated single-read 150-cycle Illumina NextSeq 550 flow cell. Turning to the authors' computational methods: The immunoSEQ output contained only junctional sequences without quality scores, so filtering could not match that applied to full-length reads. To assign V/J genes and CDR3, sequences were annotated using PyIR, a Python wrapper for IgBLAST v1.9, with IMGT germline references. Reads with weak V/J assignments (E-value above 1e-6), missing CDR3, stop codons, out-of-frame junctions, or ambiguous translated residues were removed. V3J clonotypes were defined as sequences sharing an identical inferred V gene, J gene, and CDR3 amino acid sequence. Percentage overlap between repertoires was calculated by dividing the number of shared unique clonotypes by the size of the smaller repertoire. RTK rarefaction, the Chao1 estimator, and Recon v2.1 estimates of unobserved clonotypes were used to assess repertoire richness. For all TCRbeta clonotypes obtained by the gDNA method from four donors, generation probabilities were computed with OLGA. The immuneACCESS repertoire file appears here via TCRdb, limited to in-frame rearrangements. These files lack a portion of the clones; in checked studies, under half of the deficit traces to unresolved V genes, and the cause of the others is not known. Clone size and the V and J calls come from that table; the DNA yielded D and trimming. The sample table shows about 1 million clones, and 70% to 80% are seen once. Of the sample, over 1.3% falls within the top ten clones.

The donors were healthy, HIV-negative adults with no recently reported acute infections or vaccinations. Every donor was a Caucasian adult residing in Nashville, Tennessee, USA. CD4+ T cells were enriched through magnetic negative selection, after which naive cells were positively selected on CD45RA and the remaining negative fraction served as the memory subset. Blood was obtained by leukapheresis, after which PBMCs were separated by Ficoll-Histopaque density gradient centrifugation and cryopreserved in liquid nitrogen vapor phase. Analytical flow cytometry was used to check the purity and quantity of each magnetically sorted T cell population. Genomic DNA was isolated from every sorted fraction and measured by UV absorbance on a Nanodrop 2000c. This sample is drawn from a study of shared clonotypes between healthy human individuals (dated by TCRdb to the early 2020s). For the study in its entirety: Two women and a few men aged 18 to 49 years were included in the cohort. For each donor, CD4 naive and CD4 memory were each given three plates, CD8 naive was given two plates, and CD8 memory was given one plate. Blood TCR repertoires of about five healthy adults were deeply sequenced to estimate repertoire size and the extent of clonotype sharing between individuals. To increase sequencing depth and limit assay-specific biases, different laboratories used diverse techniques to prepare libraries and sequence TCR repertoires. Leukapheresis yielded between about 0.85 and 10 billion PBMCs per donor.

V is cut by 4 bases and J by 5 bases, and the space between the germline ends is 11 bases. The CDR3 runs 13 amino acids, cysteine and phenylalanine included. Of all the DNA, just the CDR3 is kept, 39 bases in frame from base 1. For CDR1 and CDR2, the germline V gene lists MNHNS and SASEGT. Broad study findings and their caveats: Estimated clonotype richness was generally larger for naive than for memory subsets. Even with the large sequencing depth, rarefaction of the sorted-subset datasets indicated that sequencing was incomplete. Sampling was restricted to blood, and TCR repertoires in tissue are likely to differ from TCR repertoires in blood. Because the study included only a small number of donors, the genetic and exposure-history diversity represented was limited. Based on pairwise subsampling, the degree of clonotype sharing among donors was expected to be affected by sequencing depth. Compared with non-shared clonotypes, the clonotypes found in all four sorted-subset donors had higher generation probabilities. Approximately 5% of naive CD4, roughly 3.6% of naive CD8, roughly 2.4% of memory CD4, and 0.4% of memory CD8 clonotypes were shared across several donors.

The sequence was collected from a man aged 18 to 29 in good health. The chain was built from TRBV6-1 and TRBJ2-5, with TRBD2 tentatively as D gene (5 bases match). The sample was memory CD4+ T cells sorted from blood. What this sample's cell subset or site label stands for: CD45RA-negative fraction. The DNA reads TGTGCCAGCAGTGCACTCTTAGCGGAGACCCAGTACTTC. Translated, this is CASSALLAETQYF.